This T cell receptor (beta chain) was sequenced during a study of cytomegalovirus exposure and HLA in healthy donors. General study results and limits: Clonal expansion was found to be greater in HLA-associated TCR beta chains than in equally common others in a later analysis.

The CDR3 covers 15 residues. Germline CDR1 is SGHVS and CDR2 is FQNEAQ. The V end was cut by 6 bases, the J end by 1 base, with 15 bases between. The count of this clone is one. Its antigen is not known. The PCR ran on 60 Vbeta and 13 Jbeta primers. Clones were sequenced by immunoSEQ multiplex PCR, and TCRdb holds only the in-frame ones, with some missing. The sample lists 100,000 or so clones, around 75% occurring once. The chain has TRBV7-8 and TRBJ1-1; tentative D call: TRBD1 (6 bases). This TCR derives from a man aged 30-40 years in good health and CMV-seronegative. Sequencing used PBMCs. The CDR3 region is CASSQQAGANTEAFF. For the CDR3, the DNA is TGTGCCAGCAGTCAACAGGCGGGGGCGAACACTGAAGCTTTCTTT.